This TCR beta chain came from a study of CD8 T cells in Susac syndrome. Overall study context: At blood draw, Susac syndrome patients were therapy-naive, on corticosteroids, or on intravenous immunoglobulin alone.

CDR1 SGHKS and CDR2 YYEKEE come from the germline V gene (reference sequence). The CDR3 spans 13 residues. Comment on this clonotype: Sequence at one end of the junction differs from germline and may be a read error.

When the RNA was reverse transcribed, random hexamers were used with an input of roughly 0.45 to 1 ug. The immunoSEQ assay covered 54 Vbeta and 13 Jbeta segments for CDR3. TCRdb called the immunoSEQ multiplex PCR reads again in MiXCR, with one record for every CDR3 protein. The table lists approximately 150,000 distinct CDR3 sequences, under 97% of them singletons. The chain recombines TRBV5-5 with TRBJ1-2, with a tentative D call TRBD1 (5 bases). This sequence originates from a human donor with Susac syndrome. The source material was CD4+ T cells from PBMCs. In nucleotides, the CDR3 is TGTGCCAGCAGCCCGACTGACAGAATTGGACGCGTTTTC. Amino acids: CASSPTDRIGRVF.